These 13 T cell receptor beta chains originate from one sample sequenced in a study of response to subunit inactivated influenza vaccine. TCRdb reprocessed the RT-PCR reads via MiXCR and lists one record per CDR3 protein. The table has hundreds of thousands of distinct CDR3 sequences, 6% to 9% seen once; the top ten hold under 15%. Sequenced here: PBMCs from blood, sampled less than 30 months after vaccination. The receptors shown here come from a man between 45 and 75 years old who received an inactivated influenza vaccine.

The sample holds a few counts of this clonotype. This sequence joins TRBV4-2 and TRBJ2-7; D is possibly TRBD2 (5 bases). Trimming removed 0 bases from V and 3 bases from J, with 9 bases in between. CDR3 size: 14 residues. The germline CDR1 and CDR2 sequences are LGHNA and YNFKEQ. The CDR3: CASSQDELDYEQYF. CDR3 bases: TGTGCCAGCAGCCAAGATGAACTAGACTACGAGCAGTACTTC.

The V gene is TRBV9, the J gene TRBJ1-1, with D maybe TRBD1 (5 bases). V was cut by 0 bases and J by 3 bases, with 21 bases left in between. The CDR3 has 18 amino acids. Germline CDR1 SGDLS, CDR2 YYNGEE. This CDR3 is CASSVEEWGIDKHTEAFF. CDR3 DNA sequence: TGTGCCAGCAGCGTAGAGGAGTGGGGGATAGATAAGCACACTGAAGCTTTCTTT.

This clonotype was seen only a few times. The chain has TRBV19 and TRBJ1-5; the D is unclear. Germline loops: CDR1 LNHDA, CDR2 SQIVND (reference sequence). The CDR3 has 12 residues. V dropped 1 base and J dropped 5 bases, with 3 bases sitting between them. CDR3 bases: TGTGCCAGTAGTATAGGGGATCAGCCCCAGCATTTT. Protein: CASSIGDQPQHF.

The chain uses TRBV5-5 and TRBJ1-2; possibly TRBD1 for D (6 bases). Trimming left V 4 bases short and J 7 bases short, with 11 bases between. Per the germline V gene, CDR1 is SGHKS and CDR2 is YYEKEE (reference sequence). The CDR3 is made up of 12 amino acids. The CDR3 DNA reads TGTGCCAGCAGCGGGGGCGGGGCTGGCTACACCTTC. This encodes CASSGGGAGYTF.

This clonotype was observed many times. The J gene is TRBJ1-5, the V gene TRBV20-1; TRBD1 might be the D (5 bases). V gave up 5 bases and J gave up 5 bases, with 19 bases separating them. Germline V gene lookup returns CDR1 DFQATT and CDR2 SNEGSKA (reference sequence). The CDR3 length is 15 residues. CDR3 loop: CSAVRAGTDYQPQHF. CDR3 nucleotides: TGCAGTGCTGTCCGCGCCGGGACGGATTATCAGCCCCAGCATTTT.

This chain joins TRBV12-3 or TRBV12-4 and TRBJ2-1, with 15 positions matching TRBD2. The CDR3 runs to 16 residues. Losses at the gene ends were 6 bases for V and 4 bases for J; bases not matched to a gene: 4. CDR3 sequence: CASREGLAGGYNEQFF. The CDR3 DNA sequence: TGTGCCAGCAGAGAAGGACTAGCGGGGGGGTACAATGAGCAGTTCTTC.

The chain is built from TRBV6-2 or TRBV6-3 and TRBJ2-6; TRBD1 is a possible D gene (5 bases). CDR1 and CDR2 from the germline V gene are MNHEY and SVGEGT. The V end lost 8 bases, the J end lost 3 bases, and 17 bases lay between the germline ends. The CDR3 has 16 amino acids. The DNA of the CDR3 is TGTGCCAGCCTATCAAGTCCCAGGGATGGGGCCAACGTCCTGACTTTC. Translation gives CASLSSPRDGANVLTF.

In its sample, this clonotype was seen a few times. V and J are TRBV15 and TRBJ2-3; D is possibly TRBD1 (5 bases). The CDR3 sequence is 15 residues long. CDR1 and CDR2 from the germline V gene are LNHNV and YYDKDF (reference sequence). The V end lost 1 base, the J end lost 3 bases, and 11 bases lay between the germline ends. CDR3 in amino acids: CATSRAPTETDTQYF. CDR3 in DNA: TGTGCCACCAGCAGAGCCCCGACAGAAACAGATACGCAGTATTTT. Full variable domain (rest looked up from reference TRBV15 and TRBJ2-3): DAMVIQNPRYQVTQFGKPVTLSCSQTLNHNVMYWYQQKSSQAPKLLFHYYDKDFNNEADTPDNFQSRRPNTSFCFLDIRSPGLGDTAMYLCATSRAPTETDTQYFGPGTRLTVL.

This chain links TRBV24-1 with TRBJ2-5; 11 nucleotides match TRBD2. J was trimmed by 5 bases and V by 6 bases; bases with no gene match: 4. Germline loops: CDR1 KGHDR, CDR2 SFDVKD. The CDR3 contains 14 residues. CDR3 sequence: CATSSTSGMETQYF. In DNA, the CDR3 is TGTGCCACCAGTTCGACTAGCGGGATGGAGACCCAGTACTTC.

The sample holds one count of this clonotype. The V call is TRBV5-6, the J call TRBJ2-3; D is perhaps TRBD2 (6 bases). Germline V lookup: CDR1 SGHDT, CDR2 YYEEEE. Trimming pared 1 base from V and 3 bases from J, leaving 15 bases between. This CDR3 region has 16 residues. The CDR3, as DNA: TGTGCCAGCAGCTTGTGGCGGGGCCTCGGGACAGATACGCAGTATTTT. It translates to CASSLWRGLGTDTQYF.

This clonotype was observed a few times. The V and J genes are TRBV7-2 and TRBJ1-3; tentatively, D is TRBD1 (5 bases). The V end was cut by 4 bases, the J end by 6 bases, with 10 bases between. Germline values: CDR1 SGHTA, CDR2 FQGNSA. This CDR3 contains 13 residues. As DNA, the CDR3 is TGTGCCAGCAGCTGGGGACCGGTAAACACCATATATTTT. Translated, it gives CASSWGPVNTIYF.

This clonotype was detected ten times or more. The chain employs TRBV6-1 and TRBJ2-1, with TRBD2 matching 9 bases. After removal of 7 bases from V and 6 bases from J, the junction contained 10 bases not matched to a gene. This CDR3 region has 15 residues. Germline CDR1 is MNHNS and CDR2 is SASEGT. CDR3 nucleotides: TGTGCCAGCAACACCGGGACTAGCACTGGCAATGAGCAGTTCTTC. Amino acids: CASNTGTSTGNEQFF.

The V and J genes are TRBV21-1 and TRBJ2-1. TRBV21-1 represents a pseudogene. The CDR3 is made up of 10 amino acids. In nucleotides, the CDR3 is TGTGCCAGCTCCCCCGAAGAGCAGTTCTTC. It encodes CASSPEEQFF.